These T cell receptor beta chains were read from a single sample in a study of graft-versus-host responses after intestinal transplantation. Clones were read by immunoSEQ multiplex PCR, and TCRdb kept only the in-frame ones, dropping some. The sample shows approximately 90,000 clones, less than 90% of them seen only once. What these receptors recognize is not known. The material was unstimulated CD4+ T cells sorted from spleen or lymph node cells, obtained before transplant. Receptors originate from a human donor who was the organ donor for an intestinal transplant. Each CDR3 is given with its conserved first and last residue. D genes are given only for firm matches. Size is omitted from some rows. Given values are once, few, many or a class for expanded clones.

J gene	V gene	CDR3 length	clone size	D gene	CDR3 protein	CDR3 DNA
TRBJ2-3	TRBV4-1	16	-	TRBD1	CASSPLGTGNTDTQYF	TGCGCCAGCAGCCCTTTAGGGACAGGGAACACAGATACGCAGTATTTT
TRBJ1-1	TRBV11-3	12	-	TRBD1	CASSLTGTEAFF	TGTGCCAGCAGCTTGACAGGGACTGAAGCTTTCTTT
TRBJ2-1	TRBV7-2	15	-	TRBD1	CASSLYRTGNNEQFF	TGTGCCAGCAGCTTATATAGGACAGGGAACAATGAGCAGTTCTTC
TRBJ1-2	TRBV6-5	15	-	-	CASRPGVWGLYGYTF	TGTGCCAGCAGACCGGGGGTTTGGGGCCTCTATGGCTACACCTTC
TRBJ2-2	TRBV28	14	few	-	CAAGLEGRAGELFF	TGTGCCGCCGGACTGGAGGGCCGCGCCGGGGAGCTGTTTTTT
TRBJ1-2	TRBV5-6	15	-	TRBD1	CASSPPGQGHNGYTF	TGTGCCAGCAGCCCGCCGGGACAGGGGCATAACGGCTACACCTTC
TRBJ2-6	TRBV6-1	18	-	-	CASSVRRSVAYGANVLTF	TGTGCCAGCAGTGTCAGGAGGTCGGTCGCGTATGGGGCCAACGTCCTGACTTTC
TRBJ2-1	TRBV27	13	once	-	CASTSHVTSEQFF	TGTGCCAGCACCTCCCATGTGACATCTGAGCAGTTCTTC
TRBJ2-2	TRBV6-6	12	-	-	CASSLSTGELFF	TGTGCCAGCAGCCTCAGCACCGGGGAGCTGTTTTTT
TRBJ1-6	TRBV11-1	14	-	-	CASSLAWRGSPLHF	TGTGCCAGCAGCTTAGCGTGGAGGGGTTCACCCCTCCACTTT
TRBJ2-1	TRBV2	12	-	-	CASKWGGLEQFF	TGTGCCAGTAAGTGGGGGGGCCTGGAGCAGTTCTTC